This TCR beta chain was identified in a study of blood T cell repertoires in COVID-19. For the study at large: Acute-phase and convalescent COVID-19 samples originated in the United States, Italy and Spain. In each case, the material was cDNA or gDNA derived from T cells, B-cell-depleted T cells, or PBMCs.

Produced via immunoSEQ multiplex PCR; TCRdb's table is partial and in-frame only. The sample has 210,000 or so clones, around 82% seen once. CDR1 is SGHRS, CDR2 YFSETQ, per germline. CDR3 length: 16 amino acids. The V segment lost 0 bases and the J segment 9 bases; nucleotides outside the gene matches: 9. Participant age was 18 to 89 years, and participants resided in roughly 25 US areas. Cohorts were determined from participant-reported clinical history. The V gene is TRBV5-1, the J gene TRBJ1-5; 10 bases are a match to TRBD1. This sequence was found in a man aged 30-40 years with acute COVID-19. The sample was PBMCs or T cells enriched from blood (not recorded which). Written as DNA, the CDR3 is TGCGCCAGCAGCTTGGTCGGACAGGGGGGACCGCGGCCCCAGCATTTT. This codes for CASSLVGQGGPRPQHF.